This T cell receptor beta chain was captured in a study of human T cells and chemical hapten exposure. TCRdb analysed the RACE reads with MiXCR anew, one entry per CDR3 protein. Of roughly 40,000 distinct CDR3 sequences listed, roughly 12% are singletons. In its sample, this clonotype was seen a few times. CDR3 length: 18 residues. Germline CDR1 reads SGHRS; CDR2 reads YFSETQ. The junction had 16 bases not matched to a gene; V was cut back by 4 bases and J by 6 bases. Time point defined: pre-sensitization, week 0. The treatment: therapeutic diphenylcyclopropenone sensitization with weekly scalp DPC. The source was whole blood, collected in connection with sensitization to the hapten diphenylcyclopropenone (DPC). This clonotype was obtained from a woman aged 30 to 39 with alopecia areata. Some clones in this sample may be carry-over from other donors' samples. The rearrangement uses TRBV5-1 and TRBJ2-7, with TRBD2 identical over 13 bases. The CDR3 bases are TGCGCCAGCAGCATGGAAGTTAGAGGACTAGCGGGAGTAGGCGAGCAGTACTTC. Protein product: CASSMEVRGLAGVGEQYF.